These 19 T cell receptor beta chains were all obtained from the same sample, sequenced in a study of CD8 T cells in ankylosing spondylitis. TCRdb reanalysed the 5' RACE reads using MiXCR and keeps one entry per CDR3 protein. The data contain 230,000 or so distinct CDR3 sequences, 24% of them singletons. The sequencing input was blood, either unsorted or a sorted T cell fraction (not recorded which). Source of these receptors: a male donor with ankylosing spondylitis or in good health (not recorded which).

This clonotype was seen a few times. The rearrangement links TRBV29-1 to TRBJ2-2, with D unclear. With 6 bases removed from V and 1 base from J, the gap between germline ends came to 6 bases. CDR3 length: 12 amino acids. The germline V gene has CDR1 SQVTM and CDR2 ANQGSEA. CDR3 nucleotides: TGCAGCGTGGGGAAGAACACCGGGGAGCTGTTTTTT. Protein: CSVGKNTGELFF.

The chain has TRBV10-3 and TRBJ1-2; a weak D match, TRBD1 (5 bases). Germline V lookup: CDR1 ENHRY, CDR2 SYGVKD. This CDR3 contains 14 residues. V lost 3 bases, J lost 3 bases, and 11 bases lay in between. For the CDR3, the DNA is TGTGCCATCAGTGACCAGGGATTGGACTATGGCTACACCTTC. Protein: CAISDQGLDYGYTF.

The J gene is TRBJ2-7, the V gene TRBV2, with D possibly matching TRBD1 (6 bases). CDR3 length: 14 amino acids. V lost 8 bases, J lost 4 bases, and 18 bases lay in between. The germline gives CDR1 SNHLY, CDR2 FYNNEI. DNA for the CDR3: TGTGCCAGCCATCCCCGGGACACAATATACGAGCAGTACTTC. This translates into CASHPRDTIYEQYF.

The chain has TRBV28 and TRBJ2-1; D is perhaps TRBD1 (5 bases). This CDR3 has 15 amino acids. Germline V gives CDR1 MDHEN, CDR2 SYDVKM. Between the trimmed V and J ends, which lost 1 base and 5 bases, there was a span of 12 bases. CDR3 residues: CASSLSWQGNNEQFF. In DNA, the CDR3 is TGTGCCAGCAGTTTATCGTGGCAGGGCAACAATGAGCAGTTCTTC.

The V gene is TRBV27, the J gene TRBJ2-3; maybe TRBD1 (6 bases). With 7 bases removed from V and 1 base from J, the gap between germline ends came to 18 bases. CDR1 and CDR2 (germline): MNHEY, SMNVEV (reference sequence). The CDR3 sequence is 16 residues long. The CDR3 DNA follows: TGTGCCAGCACCATCTGGGGGCGCGAAGGCACAGATACGCAGTATTTT. Its protein product is CASTIWGREGTDTQYF.

This clonotype was counted many times. This chain joins TRBV12-3 or TRBV12-4 and TRBJ1-2, with a weak D call TRBD1 (6 bases). V lost 6 bases to trimming and J lost 3 bases, with 14 bases between them. This CDR3 is built from 14 residues. CDR3 in amino acids: CASRPGGIYYGYTF. The CDR3 DNA sequence: TGTGCCAGCAGACCGGGGGGCATTTACTATGGCTACACCTTC.

A few counts support this clonotype. V is TRBV5-1 and J is TRBJ2-3; 8 nucleotides agree with TRBD1. Losses at the gene ends were 4 bases for V and 5 bases for J; bases not matched to a gene: 6. Germline lookup yields CDR1 SGHRS and CDR2 YFSETQ. The CDR3 sequence is 14 residues long. CDR3: CASSARGLGDTQYF. The CDR3 DNA reads as TGCGCCAGCAGCGCCAGGGGGCTTGGAGATACGCAGTATTTT.

This clonotype was counted ten times or more. CDR3 DNA: TGTGCCAGCATGACAGTCCCGCCCCAGCATTTT. Translated, it gives CASMTVPPQHF. This chain links TRBV6-6 with TRBJ1-5; tentative D call: TRBD1 (5 bases). The CDR3 runs to 11 residues. V dropped 7 bases and J dropped 9 bases, with 10 bases sitting between them. Per the germline V gene, CDR1 is MNHNY and CDR2 is SVGAGI (reference sequence).

The J gene is TRBJ2-7, the V gene TRBV18; no definite D call. Germline values: CDR1 KGHSH, CDR2 LQKENI. Deletions cut 3 bases from V and 2 bases from J, with 11 bases between. The CDR3 totals 14 residues. CDR3 region: CASSPYKDAYEQYF. For the CDR3, the DNA is TGTGCCAGCTCACCGTACAAAGACGCCTACGAGCAGTACTTC.

The chain recombines TRBV20-1 with TRBJ1-4, with D unclear. The ends were cut back, 0 bases at V and 8 bases at J, with 13 bases in the middle. The CDR3 sequence is 14 residues long. Germline V gives CDR1 DFQATT, CDR2 SNEGSKA (reference sequence). The CDR3: CSARENPAREKLFF. DNA of the CDR3: TGCAGTGCTAGAGAGAACCCGGCGCGGGAAAAACTGTTTTTT.

The V and J genes are TRBV19 and TRBJ1-2; D remains ambiguous. With 9 bases removed from V and 2 bases from J, the gap between germline ends came to 10 bases. CDR3 length: 12 residues. In germline, CDR1 is LNHDA, CDR2 SQIVND (reference sequence). The CDR3 loop is CASRNNNYGYTF. DNA for the CDR3: TGTGCCAGCCGAAATAACAACTATGGCTACACCTTC.

This clonotype was counted a few times. The V and J genes are TRBV20-1 and TRBJ1-1, with 8 positions matching TRBD1. The CDR3 has 16 amino acids. Germline CDR1 and CDR2: DFQATT and SNEGSKA (reference sequence). V shed 2 bases and J 4 bases; nucleotides not matched to a gene: 12. The CDR3 coding sequence is TGCAGTGCTAGAACGGTGCAGGGGGCGCGGGTCACTGAAGCTTTCTTT. It translates to CSARTVQGARVTEAFF.

The table lists this clonotype with a few counts. The chain couples TRBV6-5 to TRBJ1-4, with D tentatively TRBD1 (5 bases). The V gene lost 0 bases and the J gene lost 7 bases, with 12 bases spanning the gap. In germline, CDR1 is MNHEY, CDR2 SVGAGI. This CDR3 comprises 15 residues. The CDR3 nucleotides are TGTGCCAGCAGTTACTCCCGGGACTACATTGAAAAACTGTTTTTT. This gives the protein CASSYSRDYIEKLFF.

This clonotype was recorded at least ten times. The rearrangement links TRBV20-1 to TRBJ2-3; no firm D call. The CDR3 covers 12 residues. V was pared by 3 bases and J by 6 bases, with 10 bases between. Looked up from germline, CDR1 is DFQATT and CDR2 is SNEGSKA (reference sequence). CDR3 sequence: CSASPQGDTQYF. CDR3 nucleotides: TGCAGTGCTAGCCCCCAAGGGGATACGCAGTATTTT.

The chain recombines TRBV6-4 with TRBJ1-5; D uncertain. Trimming removed 0 bases at V and 6 bases at J, with 18 bases between. This CDR3 has 17 amino acids. Per the germline V gene, CDR1 is MRHNA and CDR2 is SNTAGT. Here the CDR3 DNA reads TGTGCCAGCAGTGACTCATCGATGGTATGGGGTCGTCAGCCCCAGCATTTT. Protein: CASSDSSMVWGRQPQHF.

This clonotype turned up a few times. V gene TRBV12-3 or TRBV12-4 combines with J gene TRBJ2-7; the D gene is possibly TRBD2 (5 bases). The CDR3 has 12 amino acids. The V end lost 3 bases, the J end lost 6 bases, and 9 bases lay between the germline ends. The CDR3 region is CASSFAGGEQYF. DNA for the CDR3: TGTGCCAGCAGTTTTGCGGGCGGCGAGCAGTACTTC.

This clonotype has at least ten counts. This rearrangement joins TRBV5-1 to TRBJ2-3, with 7 bases matching TRBD2. Losses at the gene ends were 0 bases for V and 5 bases for J; bases not matched to a gene: 3. The CDR3 extends over 14 amino acids. Germline V gives CDR1 SGHRS, CDR2 YFSETQ. The CDR3 loop is CASSLESGGDTQYF. The CDR3 nucleotides are TGCGCCAGCAGCTTGGAGTCGGGGGGAGATACGCAGTATTTT.

This CDR3 is CSARVVAGQPNTGELFF. CDR3 nucleotides: TGCAGTGCTAGAGTAGTAGCGGGGCAGCCTAACACCGGGGAGCTGTTTTTT. The rearrangement joins TRBV20-1 to TRBJ2-2, with 8 bases lining up with TRBD2. From germline, CDR1 is DFQATT and CDR2 SNEGSKA (reference sequence). The junction had 9 bases not matched to a gene; V was cut back by 1 base and J by 2 bases. This CDR3 spans 17 amino acids.

The chain carries TRBV12-3 or TRBV12-4 and TRBJ1-2; D perhaps matches TRBD1 (6 bases). The length of the CDR3 is 14 residues. Trimming left V 6 bases short and J 4 bases short, with 15 bases between. The CDR3 sequence is CASRPTDRPYGYTF. CDR3 nucleotide sequence: TGTGCCAGCAGGCCCACGGACAGACCCTATGGCTACACCTTC.